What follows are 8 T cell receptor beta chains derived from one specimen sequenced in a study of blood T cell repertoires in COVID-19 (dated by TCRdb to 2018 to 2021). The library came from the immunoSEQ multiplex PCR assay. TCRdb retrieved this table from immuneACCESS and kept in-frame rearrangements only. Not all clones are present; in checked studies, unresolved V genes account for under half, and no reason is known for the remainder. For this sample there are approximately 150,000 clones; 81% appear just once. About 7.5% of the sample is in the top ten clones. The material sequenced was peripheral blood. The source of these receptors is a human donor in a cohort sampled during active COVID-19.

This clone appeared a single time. Here the CDR3 DNA reads TGTGCCACCAGTCCAGCGGGGGGGGTCGCGGGGATGAATGAGCAGTTCTTC. It is translated as CATSPAGGVAGMNEQFF. V is TRBV24-1 and J is TRBJ2-1; 10 nucleotides agree with TRBD2. Germline V gene sequence: CDR1 KGHDR, CDR2 SFDVKD. The CDR3 has 17 amino acids. Trimming at V came to 6 bases and at J to 7 bases, leaving 14 bases not matched to a gene.

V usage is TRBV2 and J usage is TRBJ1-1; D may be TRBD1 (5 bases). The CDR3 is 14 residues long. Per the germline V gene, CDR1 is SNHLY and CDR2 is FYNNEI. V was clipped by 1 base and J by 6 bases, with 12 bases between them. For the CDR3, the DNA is TGTGCCAGCAGTGAAGTCGGGGGATGGGCTGAAGCTTTCTTT. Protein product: CASSEVGGWAEAFF.

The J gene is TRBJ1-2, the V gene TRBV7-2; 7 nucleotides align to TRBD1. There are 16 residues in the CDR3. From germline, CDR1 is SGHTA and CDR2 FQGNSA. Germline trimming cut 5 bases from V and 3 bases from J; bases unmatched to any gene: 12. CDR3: CASSQTYTGVDYGYTF. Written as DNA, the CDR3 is TGTGCCAGCAGCCAAACGTACACAGGGGTTGACTATGGCTACACCTTC.

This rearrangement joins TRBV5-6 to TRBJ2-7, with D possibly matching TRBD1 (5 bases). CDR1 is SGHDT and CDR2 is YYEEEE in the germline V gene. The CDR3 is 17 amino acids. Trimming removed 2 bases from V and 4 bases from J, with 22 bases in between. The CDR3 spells CASSFVRQGVYGYEQYF. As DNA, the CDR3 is TGTGCCAGCAGCTTTGTAAGGCAGGGTGTTTATGGGTACGAGCAGTACTTC.

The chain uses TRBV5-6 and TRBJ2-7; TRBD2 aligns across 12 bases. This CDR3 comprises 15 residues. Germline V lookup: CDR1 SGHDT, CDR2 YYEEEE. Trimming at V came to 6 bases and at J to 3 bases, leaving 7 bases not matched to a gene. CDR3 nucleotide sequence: TGTGCCAGCACTATGACTAGCGGGGGCGTCTACGAGCAGTACTTC. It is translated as CASTMTSGGVYEQYF. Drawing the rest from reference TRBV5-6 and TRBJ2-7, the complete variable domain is DAGVTQSPTHLIKTRGQQVTLRCSPKSGHDTVSWYQQALGQGPQFIFQYYEEEERQRGNFPDRFSGHQFPNYSSELNVNALLLGDSALYLCASTMTSGGVYEQYFGPGTRLTVT.

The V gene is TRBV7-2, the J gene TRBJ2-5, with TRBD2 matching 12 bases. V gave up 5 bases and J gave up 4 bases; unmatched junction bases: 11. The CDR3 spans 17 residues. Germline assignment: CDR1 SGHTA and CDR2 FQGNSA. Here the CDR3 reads CASSPGVRLAGVETQYF. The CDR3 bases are TGTGCCAGCAGCCCCGGGGTACGACTAGCGGGAGTAGAGACCCAGTACTTC.

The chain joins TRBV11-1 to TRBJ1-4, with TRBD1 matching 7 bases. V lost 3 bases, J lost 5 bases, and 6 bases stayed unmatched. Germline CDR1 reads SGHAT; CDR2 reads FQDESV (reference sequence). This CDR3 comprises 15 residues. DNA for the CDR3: TGTGCCAGCAGCTTTAACAGGGGAACGAATGAAAAACTGTTTTTT. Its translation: CASSFNRGTNEKLFF.

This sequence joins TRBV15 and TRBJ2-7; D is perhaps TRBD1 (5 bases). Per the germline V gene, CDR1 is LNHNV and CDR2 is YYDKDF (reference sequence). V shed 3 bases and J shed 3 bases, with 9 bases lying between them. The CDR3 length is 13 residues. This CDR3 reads CATSRADNYEQYF. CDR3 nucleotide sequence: TGTGCCACCAGCAGGGCGGACAACTACGAGCAGTACTTC.